This T cell receptor (beta chain) appears in the sequencing data of a study of blood T cell repertoires in COVID-19. On the study more broadly: From the United States, Italy and Spain came samples of acute and convalescent COVID-19.

Measured with immunoSEQ multiplex PCR; TCRdb has only the in-frame clones, and not every one. The table has fewer than 300,000 clones, 82% seen once. Trimming took 3 bases from V and 4 from J, leaving 6 bases between them. The CDR3 totals 12 residues. The rearrangement uses TRBV12-3 or TRBV12-4 and TRBJ1-1; no clear D gene. Sequencing was done on a sample of peripheral blood. The sequence was obtained from a woman between 18 and 30 years old with acute or convalescent COVID-19. Written as DNA, the CDR3 is TGTGCCAGCAGTTTGAGTATCACTGAAGCTTTCTTT. Protein: CASSLSITEAFF.